This TCR beta chain was documented in a study of response to subunit inactivated influenza vaccine listed by TCRdb under 2018. Turning to the overall study: The study used deep quantitative T cell receptor repertoire profiling to track responses to a trivalent subunit inactivated influenza vaccine. Summary of the overall study and its limitations: It was suggested by the authors that each seasonal influenza vaccination may recruit only a limited number of new T cells.

Receptor amplification or capture employed RT-PCR. The instrument was an Illumina HiSeq 2500. TCRdb passed the public sequencing reads through fastp at Q25 and MiXCR, retaining productive beta sequences. Rows are combined by CDR3 protein, so each entry shows the most common genes and DNA. This sample comprises fewer than 400,000 distinct CDR3 sequences, 21% of them detected only once. The leading ten clones occupy roughly 10% of the sample. CDR1 and CDR2 (SEHNR, FQNEAQ) derive from the germline V gene (reference sequence). V lost 5 bases and J lost 5 bases; the stretch between them is 17 bases long. The cysteine opens and the phenylalanine closes a CDR3 of 15 amino acids. Only the CDR3 DNA stays, 45 bases, in frame from base 1. Comments on this clonotype: This receptor's antigen is unknown. Base qualities are not at hand, and no much larger clone is one base apart.

Here the sequenced sample was PBMCs from blood, taken about 20 months after vaccination. This sequence originates from a man aged 50 to 69 who received an inactivated influenza vaccine. Donor details come from another sample of the same person, matched by shared clones. Recombination joined TRBV7-9 with TRBJ2-3; the D match is possibly TRBD1 or TRBD2, with 5 bases aligned in each. DNA sequence: TGTGCCAGCAGCGACGGGGCCCTCGAGGTAGATACGCAGTATTTT. Its translation is CASSDGALEVDTQYF.